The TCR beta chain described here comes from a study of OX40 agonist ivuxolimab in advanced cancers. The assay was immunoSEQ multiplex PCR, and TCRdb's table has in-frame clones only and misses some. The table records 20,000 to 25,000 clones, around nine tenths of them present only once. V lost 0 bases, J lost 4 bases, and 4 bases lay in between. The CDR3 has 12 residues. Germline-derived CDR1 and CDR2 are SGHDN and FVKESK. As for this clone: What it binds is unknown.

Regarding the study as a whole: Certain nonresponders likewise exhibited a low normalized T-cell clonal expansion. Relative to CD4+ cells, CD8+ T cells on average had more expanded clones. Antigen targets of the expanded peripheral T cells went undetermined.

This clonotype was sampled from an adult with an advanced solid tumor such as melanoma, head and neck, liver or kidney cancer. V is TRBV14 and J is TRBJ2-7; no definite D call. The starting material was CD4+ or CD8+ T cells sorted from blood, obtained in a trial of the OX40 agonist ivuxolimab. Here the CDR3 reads CASSQDAYEQYF. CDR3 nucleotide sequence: TGTGCCAGCAGCCAAGACGCGTACGAGCAGTACTTC.